Given below is one TCR beta chain in context. CDR1 SNHLY and CDR2 FYNNEI come from the germline V gene. There are 14 residues in the CDR3. With the 5' RACE reads reprocessed, TCRdb shows one record per CDR3 protein and no DNA. With under 35,000 distinct CDR3 sequences in the sample, the ten largest clones hold around 60%. This sample is part of a study of T cells expressing NK-cell markers. Study as a whole: Seven donors tested HCMV-seropositive and one tested seronegative among the eight sequenced.

V is TRBV2 and J is TRBJ1-3. Sample: blood T cells: a sorted CD56 or NKG2C T cell subset, CD4+ or CD8+ T cells, or bulk PBMC T cells (not recorded which). This TCR was recovered from a woman between 18 and 70 years old in good health. CDR3 region: CASRGQGSGNTIYF.